This T cell receptor (beta chain) emerged from a study of T cell repertoires in cytomegalovirus infection. Across the whole study: CMV epitopes in the study were HLA-C-restricted (recently identified) and HLA-B-restricted (well studied). Evidence of both CMV infection and a matching HLA type came from public TCR beta signatures. Study observations and caveats: Totalled public TCR beta family frequency picked out people who carried CMV plus the relevant HLA. CMV-specific TCR beta clonotypes restricted by HLA-C were the ones dominating the ex vivo response.

The CDR3 consists of 14 residues. Trimming stripped 5 bases from V and 3 bases from J, with 12 bases between. Germline V gives CDR1 SGHTA, CDR2 FQGNSA. TCRdb re-analysed the reads in MiXCR, keeping a single row per CDR3 protein. The data hold roughly 700,000 distinct CDR3 sequences, with about 30% observed a single time. This clonotype showed up many times. Its antigen is still unknown. The chain combines TRBV7-2 with TRBJ2-3; TRBD2 is a possible D gene (5 bases). The specimen comprised cultured PBMCs, sampled from culture after CMV antigen stimulation. The source is a human donor in good health (CMV status not recorded). Some clones in this sample may be carry-over from other donors' samples. The CDR3 sequence: CASSLSSGTDTQYF. The CDR3 DNA follows: TGTGCCAGCAGCCTCTCATCGGGGACAGATACGCAGTATTTT.